Below, 2 T cell receptor beta chains from the same sample are listed, as sequenced in a study of T cells expressing NK-cell markers (dated by TCRdb to about 2020). The library was generated by 5' RACE. Sequencing relied on an Illumina HiSeq 2000. Each entry corresponds to one CDR3 protein sequence from reads that TCRdb reprocessed, and DNA is not given. This sample's clone table shows over 350,000 distinct CDR3 sequences. The top ten clones comprise around 11% of the sample. The sample was blood T cells: a sorted CD56 or NKG2C T cell subset, CD4+ or CD8+ T cells, or bulk PBMC T cells (not recorded which). The receptors derive from a woman aged 45-60 years in good health. Donor details come from another sample of the same person, matched by shared clones.

This chain joins TRBV12-3 or TRBV12-4 and TRBJ1-1; without DNA, the TCRdb call of TRBD1 cannot be checked. The CDR3 length is 15 residues. The CDR3: CASSGQDRGLPEAFF.

The chain uses TRBV7-9 and TRBJ1-1; TCRdb picks TRBD1, but there is no DNA to check that call. This CDR3 comprises 14 residues. Looked up from germline, CDR1 is SEHNR and CDR2 is FQNEAQ (reference sequence). The CDR3 here is CASIVTGGLTEAFF.